These 25 T cell receptor beta chains were all obtained from the same sample, sequenced in a study of blood T cell repertoires in COVID-19. This table comes from immunoSEQ multiplex PCR, and its TCRdb copy is limited to in-frame clones, with some not included. Counted here are 270,000 or so clones, about nine tenths occurring once; the ten biggest clones make up 3%. Material: peripheral blood. These receptors all stem from a woman younger than 45 with active or convalescent COVID-19.

The CDR3 loop is CASSPGESYNEQFF. The CDR3, as DNA: TGTGCCAGCAGCCCCGGGGAGTCCTACAATGAGCAGTTCTTC. The genes are TRBV5-4 and TRBJ2-1; a weak D match, TRBD2 (5 bases). V lost 4 bases and J 1 base, leaving 9 bases between the germline ends. The CDR3 covers 14 residues. Looked up from germline, CDR1 is SGHNT and CDR2 is YYREEE (reference sequence).

V is TRBV30 and J is TRBJ1-2, with D unclear. Germline V CDR1 and CDR2: GTSNPN, SVGIG (reference sequence). Trimming removed 3 bases from V and 3 bases from J, with 8 bases in between. This CDR3 is 12 amino acids long. CDR3 nucleotide sequence: TGTGCCTGGAGCGCGGGAGACTATGGCTACACCTTC. Translation: CAWSAGDYGYTF. Full variable domain (outside the CDR3, taken from reference TRBV30 and TRBJ1-2): SQTIHQWPATLVQPVGSPLSLECTVEGTSNPNLYWYRQAAGRGLQLLFYSVGIGQISSEVPQNLSASRPQDRQFILSSKKLLLSDSGFYLCAWSAGDYGYTFGSGTRLTVV.

This rearrangement joins TRBV6-5 to TRBJ1-2; no firm D call. The V end was cut by 6 bases, the J end by 4 bases, with 12 bases between. Germline CDR1 reads MNHEY; CDR2 reads SVGAGI. The CDR3 is made up of 13 amino acids. The CDR3 loop reads CASSATRGYGYTF. DNA for the CDR3: TGTGCCAGCAGCGCCACCCGGGGCTATGGCTACACCTTC.

This chain connects TRBV19 to TRBJ1-3, with 11 bases lining up with TRBD1. CDR1 and CDR2 from the germline V gene are LNHDA and SQIVND (reference sequence). The CDR3 length is 15 residues. Unmatched junction bases numbered 9, after V lost 3 bases and J lost 11 bases. CDR3 DNA sequence: TGTGCCAGTAGTATTACGACGGGACAGGGGGGAGCCATATATTTT. It yields the protein CASSITTGQGGAIYF.

The V and J genes are TRBV5-4 and TRBJ1-3; D gene unclear. Trimming took 0 bases from V and 0 from J, leaving 4 bases between them. Looked up from germline, CDR1 is SGHNT and CDR2 is YYREEE (reference sequence). This CDR3 contains 14 residues. CDR3 loop: CASSLDNSGNTIYF. In DNA, the CDR3 is TGTGCCAGCAGCTTGGACAACTCTGGAAACACCATATATTTT.

This clone was picked up one time. CDR3 in DNA: TGTGCCAGCAGCATATCCAGCAGGGGTAATGAAAAACTGTTTTTT. It specifies CASSISSRGNEKLFF. The V and J genes are TRBV9 and TRBJ1-4; D is possibly TRBD1 (6 bases). Germline V CDR1 and CDR2: SGDLS, YYNGEE. The CDR3 spans 15 residues. With 4 bases removed from V and 4 bases from J, the gap between germline ends came to 14 bases.

This rearrangement joins TRBV15 to TRBJ1-5, with D tentatively TRBD1 (6 bases). V lost 3 bases, J lost 11 bases, and 20 bases lay in between. The CDR3 is made up of 15 amino acids. CDR1 is LNHNV and CDR2 is YYDKDF in the germline V gene (reference sequence). CDR3 nucleotide sequence: TGTGCCACCAGCAGTTGGAGGACAGTTACGGAGTCCCAGCATTTT. It translates to CATSSWRTVTESQHF.

V and J are TRBV24-1 and TRBJ2-1, with D possibly matching TRBD1 (6 bases). Looked up from germline, CDR1 is KGHDR and CDR2 is SFDVKD. Trimming cost V 2 bases and J 4 bases, with 17 bases left between them. The CDR3 is 17 residues long. The DNA for the CDR3 is TGTGCCACCAGTGATTCGTCGGGTACAGGGCGTTACAATGAGCAGTTCTTC. Translation: CATSDSSGTGRYNEQFF.

The chain joins TRBV29-1 to TRBJ1-1; no firm D call. There are 13 residues in the CDR3. V gave up 4 bases and J gave up 1 base, with 10 bases separating them. Looked up from germline, CDR1 is SQVTM and CDR2 is ANQGSEA. CDR3 residues: CSVVKVGNTEAFF. The CDR3 nucleotides read TGCAGCGTTGTAAAAGTCGGGAACACTGAAGCTTTCTTT.

This clone was seen a single time. This sequence joins TRBV5-4 and TRBJ1-1, with a weak D call TRBD1 (5 bases). In germline, CDR1 is SGHNT, CDR2 YYREEE (reference sequence). The length of the CDR3 is 15 residues. V dropped 2 bases and J dropped 3 bases, with 14 bases sitting between them. The CDR3 sequence: CASSLTSGGYTEAFF. The CDR3 nucleotides are TGTGCCAGCAGCTTAACGTCTGGGGGGTACACTGAAGCTTTCTTT.

This chain links TRBV18 with TRBJ2-5; 8 nucleotides line up with TRBD1. CDR1 and CDR2 (germline): KGHSH, LQKENI. This CDR3 is built from 15 residues. J was trimmed by 1 base and V by 4 bases; bases with no gene match: 5. CDR3 DNA sequence: TGTGCCAGCTCACGGGCTACAGGGGGCCAAGAGACCCAGTACTTC. Translation: CASSRATGGQETQYF.

The chain combines TRBV19 with TRBJ1-1; 7 bases are a match to TRBD1. The germline V gene has CDR1 LNHDA and CDR2 SQIVND (reference sequence). The CDR3 consists of 13 residues. The V and J ends lost 5 bases and 7 bases, in that order; junction bases with no gene match: 7. For the CDR3, the DNA is TGTGCCAGTAGTCTCCGACAGGGCATTGAAGCTTTCTTT. It encodes CASSLRQGIEAFF.

The chain recombines TRBV27 with TRBJ2-7; TRBD1 matches 7 bases. The trim removed 5 bases at V and 0 bases at J, leaving 10 bases unmatched. CDR1 and CDR2 (germline): MNHEY, SMNVEV (reference sequence). The CDR3 runs to 16 residues. CDR3 amino acids: CASSRNRDSSSYEQYF. For the CDR3, the DNA is TGTGCCAGCAGTCGAAACCGGGACAGCAGCTCCTACGAGCAGTACTTC.

V is TRBV19 and J is TRBJ2-3; 8 bases line up with TRBD2. This CDR3 comprises 15 residues. Germline trimming cut 5 bases from V and 3 bases from J; bases unmatched to any gene: 7. The germline V gene has CDR1 LNHDA and CDR2 SQIVND (reference sequence). In DNA, the CDR3 is TGTGCCAGTAGTGTTTTAGCGGGGCTAACAGATACGCAGTATTTT. Translating gives CASSVLAGLTDTQYF. The entire variable domain, with the rest obtained from reference TRBV19 and TRBJ2-3, is as follows: DGGITQSPKYLFRKEGQNVTLSCEQNLNHDAMYWYRQDPGQGLRLIYYSQIVNDFQKGDIAEGYSVSREKKESFPLTVTSAQKNPTAFYLCASSVLAGLTDTQYFGPGTRLTVL.

The chain recombines TRBV27 with TRBJ1-1, with 8 bases that match TRBD1. Looked up from germline, CDR1 is MNHEY and CDR2 is SMNVEV (reference sequence). There are 14 residues in the CDR3. Trimming removed 5 bases from V and 4 bases from J; junction bases left unmatched: 6. The CDR3 sequence is CASSPRQGFTEAFF. CDR3 DNA sequence: TGTGCCAGCAGTCCCCGACAGGGGTTCACTGAAGCTTTCTTT.

The chain joins TRBV19 to TRBJ2-2; a weak D match, TRBD2 (7 bases). Germline V CDR1 and CDR2: LNHDA, SQIVND (reference sequence). Trimming stripped 3 bases from V and 2 bases from J, with 13 bases between. The CDR3 runs to 16 residues. CDR3 sequence (DNA): TGTGCCAGTAGTATCGGCGGGGGCGTTAACACCGGGGAGCTGTTTTTT. As protein: CASSIGGGVNTGELFF.

The V call is TRBV28, the J call TRBJ1-5; maybe TRBD1 (5 bases). Germline lookup yields CDR1 MDHEN and CDR2 SYDVKM. CDR3 length: 16 residues. V lost 10 bases to trimming and J lost 1 base, with 20 bases between them. This chain's CDR3 is CATNLGGWRSNQPQHF. CDR3 sequence (DNA): TGTGCCACAAACCTGGGGGGGTGGCGGAGCAATCAGCCCCAGCATTTT. Filled out from reference TRBV28 and TRBJ1-5, the complete variable domain reads DVKVTQSSRYLVKRTGEKVFLECVQDMDHENMFWYRQDPGLGLRLIYFSYDVKMKEKGDIPEGYSVSREKKERFSLILESASTNQTSMYLCATNLGGWRSNQPQHFGDGTRLSIL.

J is TRBJ2-3 and V is TRBV19; 7 bases are shared with TRBD2. Losses at the gene ends were 5 bases for V and 2 bases for J; bases not matched to a gene: 4. Germline values: CDR1 LNHDA, CDR2 SQIVND (reference sequence). The CDR3 contains 14 residues. CDR3 sequence reads: CASSRGVPTDTQYF. The CDR3 DNA reads as TGTGCCAGTAGTCGGGGGGTCCCCACAGATACGCAGTATTTT. Complete variable domain (other parts from reference TRBV19 and TRBJ2-3): DGGITQSPKYLFRKEGQNVTLSCEQNLNHDAMYWYRQDPGQGLRLIYYSQIVNDFQKGDIAEGYSVSREKKESFPLTVTSAQKNPTAFYLCASSRGVPTDTQYFGPGTRLTVL.

The V and J genes are TRBV6-5 and TRBJ1-2, with 12 nucleotides matching TRBD1. The CDR3 has 14 residues. Unmatched junction bases numbered 5, after V lost 4 bases and J lost 8 bases. Germline CDR1 reads MNHEY; CDR2 reads SVGAGI. CDR3 nucleotide sequence: TGTGCCAGCAGTTTTATCGGGACAGGGGGCGGCTACACCTTC. Its translation: CASSFIGTGGGYTF.

As to this clone: The junction departs from germline at one end; a sequencing error may be responsible. The rearrangement uses TRBV4-3 and TRBJ2-7, with D maybe TRBD1 (5 bases). There are 17 residues in the CDR3. CDR1 and CDR2 from the germline V gene are LGHNA and YSLEER. The chain's CDR3 is CASGQDQGQPYSYEQYF. The CDR3 DNA follows: TGCGCCAGCGGCCAAGATCAGGGCCAGCCCTACTCCTACGAGCAGTACTTC.

This clone was seen only once. The V and J genes are TRBV5-1 and TRBJ2-3, with 12 bases matching TRBD2. Trimming at V came to 3 bases and at J to 6 bases, leaving 11 bases not matched to a gene. Germline values: CDR1 SGHRS, CDR2 YFSETQ. The length of the CDR3 is 17 residues. The CDR3, as DNA: TGCGCCAGCAGCTCGGAGGCTAGCGGGGGGGCGGGTGATACGCAGTATTTT. This gives the protein CASSSEASGGAGDTQYF.

This clone showed up many times. The chain couples TRBV6-4 to TRBJ2-1, with 11 bases lining up with TRBD1. CDR1 and CDR2 (germline): MRHNA, SNTAGT. The length of the CDR3 is 15 residues. V shed 2 bases and J 6 bases; nucleotides not matched to a gene: 3. In nucleotides, the CDR3 is TGTGCCAGCAGTGACGGGGGGACAGGGGGCAATGAGCAGTTCTTC. This sequence encodes CASSDGGTGGNEQFF.

The chain carries TRBV5-1 and TRBJ1-2; D gene unclear. Between the trimmed V and J ends, which lost 0 bases and 6 bases, there was a span of 12 bases. CDR1 is SGHRS and CDR2 is YFSETQ in the germline V gene. The CDR3 spans 14 residues. As DNA, the CDR3 is TGCGCCAGCAGCTTGGGAACAGCCATGAATGGCTACACCTTC. Protein sequence: CASSLGTAMNGYTF.

The CDR3, as DNA: TGTGCCAGCAGTGAAACAGAGACAGGGGGCCACCTACAGCTCTACAATGAGCAGTTCTTC. Its translation is CASSETETGGHLQLYNEQFF. This chain uses TRBV2 with TRBJ2-1; 10 nucleotides agree with TRBD1. Germline loops: CDR1 SNHLY, CDR2 FYNNEI. Germline trimming cut 2 bases from V and 3 bases from J; bases unmatched to any gene: 16. The length of the CDR3 is 20 residues.

V is TRBV28 and J is TRBJ2-3; no clear D gene. The ends were cut back, 5 bases at V and 1 base at J, with 13 bases in the middle. Germline-derived CDR1 and CDR2 are MDHEN and SYDVKM. The CDR3 spans 15 residues. As DNA, the CDR3 is TGTGCCAGCAGTCCGCCGACTCCCGGCACAGATACGCAGTATTTT. It translates to CASSPPTPGTDTQYF.